This TCR beta chain was recovered during a study of T cell responses to AZD1222 COVID-19 vaccine (dated by TCRdb to about 2021). For context, the study as a whole: AZD1222 recipients whose second dose came at about 4 weeks and those whose second dose came at about 12 weeks were combined into one group, since spike-specific TCR depth and breadth did not differ between the two schedules. TCR sequencing covered roughly 230 trial participants: around 210 given two doses of AZD1222 and around 25 given two doses of MenACWY control vaccine. Trial participants were enrolled by age into 18-55, 56-69 and 70-plus year subgroups, with about 150, 27 and 61 TCR-sequenced participants respectively.

The CDR3 regions of human TCRbeta chains were analyzed by immunosequencing. Processing in the source paper ran as follows. TCRs in the repertoires were matched against a reference library of SARS-CoV-2-specific TCRs that had been generated with the MIRA antigen-specificity platform. Breadth meant the fraction of unique TCRs that were SARS-CoV-2-associated, whereas depth meant the fraction of total T cells that were SARS-CoV-2-associated. Using the MIRA data, each spike-specific TCR was mapped to the spike region that the TCR reacts to and placed in a CD4 or CD8 class. Log10-transformed breadth and depth values were compared by one-way ANOVA with Sidak's multiple comparisons tests. TCRdb re-hosts the immuneACCESS table, in-frame sequences only. Its copies lack some clones; in the studies checked, an unresolved V gene accounts for under half of them, and the cause for the rest is not known. The V and J calls and clone size come from that table; D and trimming were worked out from the DNA. The sample table contains about 100,000 clones; only one count was recorded for 80% to 95% of them. The ten largest make up more than 1.5% of the sample.

From the germline V gene, CDR1 is SGDLS and CDR2 is YYNGEE. The CDR3 covers 15 residues, taking in both the cysteine and the phenylalanine. The only DNA kept is the CDR3, 45 bases in frame from the first base. Clipping removes 0 bases from V and 9 bases from J, with 7 as the unmatched junction base count. The intended sense of this specimen's time point label: baseline before first vaccination. Vaccinee samples came from UK trials COV001 and COV002, including a single-blind randomized controlled phase 2/3 trial of AZD1222 (ChAdOx1 nCoV-19) in healthy adults. For TCRbeta chain sequencing, PBMC samples from trial participants were taken at day 0 and at day 28 after the second dose. As for this clone: There is no known antigen for this receptor. Base-call qualities are not available, and no considerably larger clone is one nucleotide away.

Results and caveats for the whole study, not just this receptor: Reportedly, almost half of the unique spike-specific TCRs recognized epitopes lying outside the regions that are mutated in the B.1.351 and B.1.1.7 variants. Conclusions about previously exposed vaccinees are limited, since just a handful of AZD1222 recipients were seropositive for SARS-CoV-2 at baseline. The 56-69-year group was small, and its depth increase did not reach significance, likely because of low power. Most participants were white British and females outnumbered males, and the authors suggested that clonal diversity may have been underestimated. Spike-specific TCR breadth and depth rose significantly after two AZD1222 doses compared with day 0 and with MenACWY recipients. No day 14 peak-response samples were available, so repertoires were characterized only after the peak T cell response. The vaccine-associated CD4 TCRs covered the entire spike protein, and the dominant responses fell in regions 160-218 and 743-854.

The sequence derives from an adult in good health. The starting material was peripheral blood, obtained on day 0 of AZD1222 vaccination. The sequence joins TRBV9 to TRBJ2-1; TRBD2 agrees with 9 junctional bases. The CDR3: CASSVVAGGEGEQFF. The sequence in DNA is TGTGCCAGCAGCGTAGTGGCGGGAGGGGAGGGTGAGCAGTTCTTC.